The 31 T cell receptor beta chains below come from one sample, sequenced in a study of CD8 T cells in ankylosing spondylitis. Findings and limits, study-wide: Several highly homologous variants made up a TCR beta motif, and this motif appeared characteristic of ankylosing spondylitis blood.

A single record per CDR3 protein comes from TCRdb applying MiXCR to the 5' RACE reads. This sample has about 480,000 distinct CDR3 sequences, with approximately 17% found just once. What these receptors recognize is not known. Sample: blood, either unsorted or a sorted T cell fraction (not recorded which). Receptors originate from a male donor with ankylosing spondylitis.

This clonotype has more than one count but fewer than ten. The chain carries TRBV3-1 and TRBJ2-5; 9 bases map to TRBD2. CDR3 size: 15 residues. The V gene end was trimmed by 2 bases and the J gene end by 5 bases; junction bases not matched to a gene: 6. Per the germline V gene, CDR1 is LGHDT and CDR2 is YNNKEL (reference sequence). CDR3 bases: TGTGCCAGCAGCCAAAAGGGACTAGCAACGGAGACCCAGTACTTC. Translating gives CASSQKGLATETQYF.

This clonotype has a count of ten or more. The rearrangement uses TRBV6-1 and TRBJ2-5; D is ambiguous. The V gene's germline CDR1 is MNHNS and CDR2 SASEGT. This CDR3 has 12 amino acids. V was clipped by 7 bases and J by 2 bases, with 8 bases between them. The CDR3 DNA reads TGTGCCAGCACCCGGAGACAAGAGACCCAGTACTTC. Its translation is CASTRRQETQYF.

This clonotype came up a few times. This chain links TRBV5-1 with TRBJ1-1; 11 positions agree with TRBD1. This CDR3 comprises 15 residues. Germline V gene lookup returns CDR1 SGHRS and CDR2 YFSETQ. The junction had 8 bases not matched to a gene; V was cut back by 4 bases and J by 6 bases. In DNA form, the CDR3 reads TGCGCCAGCAGCCCCAGGACAGGGGGCGAAGCTGAAGCTTTCTTT. Its protein product is CASSPRTGGEAEAFF.

This clonotype was picked up many times. The chain couples TRBV24-1 to TRBJ2-1; a weak D match, TRBD1 (6 bases). The V and J ends lost 9 bases and 5 bases respectively, with 16 bases between them. CDR1 is KGHDR and CDR2 is SFDVKD in the germline V gene. The CDR3 is made up of 14 amino acids. CDR3 residues: CATRAGVVNNEQFF. The CDR3 DNA is TGTGCCACCCGAGCAGGGGTTGTGAACAATGAGCAGTTCTTC.

The genes are TRBV20-1 and TRBJ2-7, with TRBD1 identical over 9 bases. Germline loops: CDR1 DFQATT, CDR2 SNEGSKA (reference sequence). This CDR3 region has 15 residues. Trimming cost V 3 bases and J 2 bases; bases outside gene matches: 8. The CDR3 protein is CSARGGQGLPYEQYF. As DNA, the CDR3 is TGCAGTGCTAGGGGAGGACAGGGGCTCCCCTACGAGCAGTACTTC.

The chain employs TRBV6-1 and TRBJ1-5; maybe TRBD1 (5 bases). The CDR3 is made up of 13 amino acids. Germline CDR1 reads MNHNS; CDR2 reads SASEGT. Trimming cost V 8 bases and J 2 bases, with 10 bases left between them. The CDR3 is CASLQGGNQPQHF. The CDR3 nucleotides are TGTGCCAGCCTGCAGGGCGGCAATCAGCCCCAGCATTTT.

The sample holds a few counts of this clonotype. The V gene is TRBV3-1, the J gene TRBJ1-3; 9 positions match TRBD1. CDR3 length equals 15 residues. The germline CDR1 and CDR2 sequences are LGHDT and YNNKEL (reference sequence). V lost 4 bases, J lost 9 bases, and 10 bases stayed unmatched. The CDR3 sequence is CASSLRTGAQSTIYF. DNA of the CDR3: TGTGCCAGCAGCCTGAGGACAGGGGCGCAAAGCACCATATATTTT.

This clonotype was seen a handful of times. The chain is built from TRBV11-1 and TRBJ2-1, with TRBD2 matching over 16 bases. Germline CDR1 SGHAT, CDR2 FQDESV (reference sequence). There are 18 residues in the CDR3. The junction had 7 bases not matched to a gene; V was cut back by 5 bases and J by 3 bases. The CDR3 loop reads CASSKGLAGGPLYNEQFF. CDR3 DNA sequence: TGTGCCAGCAGCAAGGGACTAGCGGGAGGGCCCCTCTACAATGAGCAGTTCTTC. Combining the CDR3 with reference TRBV11-1 and TRBJ2-1 gives the whole variable domain EAEVAQSPRYKITEKSQAVAFWCDPISGHATLYWYRQILGQGPELLVQFQDESVVDDSQLPKDRFSAERLKGVDSTLKIQPAELGDSAMYLCASSKGLAGGPLYNEQFFGPGTRLTVL.

This clonotype was detected a few times. V usage is TRBV20-1 and J usage is TRBJ2-7, with 9 nucleotides matching TRBD1. The V gene end was trimmed by 6 bases and the J gene end by 7 bases; junction bases not matched to a gene: 7. The CDR3 covers 12 residues. Germline V gene lookup returns CDR1 DFQATT and CDR2 SNEGSKA (reference sequence). Here the CDR3 reads CSARGQGGEQYF. CDR3 nucleotide sequence: TGCAGTGCGAGGGGACAGGGCGGTGAGCAGTACTTC.

The gene calls are TRBV5-5 and TRBJ2-7; D uncertain. The V and J ends lost 0 bases and 1 base respectively, with 8 bases between them. This CDR3 comprises 14 residues. CDR1 is SGHKS, CDR2 YYEKEE, per germline (reference sequence). The DNA for the CDR3 is TGTGCCAGCAGCTTGGCGGCACCATCCTACGAGCAGTACTTC. Protein: CASSLAAPSYEQYF. The whole variable domain, remainder taken from reference TRBV5-5 and TRBJ2-7, is DAGVTQSPTHLIKTRGQQVTLRCSPISGHKSVSWYQQVLGQGPQFIFQYYEKEERGRGNFPDRFSARQFPNYSSELNVNALLLGDSALYLCASSLAAPSYEQYFGPGTRLTVT.

The table lists this clonotype with a few counts. The chain carries TRBV4-3 and TRBJ1-1; 7 bases are a match to TRBD1. Germline V gene data show CDR1 as LGHNA and CDR2 as YSLEER. The CDR3 has 12 amino acids. The V and J ends lost 2 bases and 11 bases, in that order; junction bases with no gene match: 5. The CDR3 loop reads CASSQTGAEAFF. The CDR3 DNA follows: TGCGCCAGCAGCCAAACAGGGGCCGAGGCTTTCTTT.

This chain links TRBV18 with TRBJ2-5, with D hard to call. Trimming took 3 bases from V and 3 from J, leaving 17 bases between them. The germline V gene encodes CDR1 KGHSH and CDR2 LQKENI. The CDR3 has 16 amino acids. The CDR3 is CASSPSVSGNEETQYF. Written as DNA, the CDR3 is TGTGCCAGCTCACCTTCAGTGTCAGGAAATGAAGAGACCCAGTACTTC.

The genes are TRBV5-6 and TRBJ1-1; D might be TRBD1 (5 bases). CDR3 length: 16 amino acids. V dropped 6 bases and J dropped 0 bases, with 18 bases sitting between them. Per germline, CDR1 SGHDT and CDR2 YYEEEE. CDR3 sequence: CASNSRGEVMNTEAFF. The DNA for the CDR3 is TGTGCCAGCAACTCACGAGGGGAGGTAATGAACACTGAAGCTTTCTTT.

This clonotype was found a few times. The chain employs TRBV12-3 or TRBV12-4 and TRBJ1-2, with D uncertain. This CDR3 region has 14 residues. The germline V and J ends were trimmed by 6 bases and 4 bases, with 15 bases remaining between them. The CDR3 DNA is TGTGCCAGCAGCACCAGCGTTCTTACCTATGGCTACACCTTC. Protein product: CASSTSVLTYGYTF.

This chain connects TRBV18 to TRBJ1-1; D is perhaps TRBD1 (6 bases). There are 13 residues in the CDR3. The V gene's germline CDR1 is KGHSH and CDR2 LQKENI. With 3 bases removed from V and 11 bases from J, the gap between germline ends came to 16 bases. The CDR3 bases are TGTGCCAGCTCACCGAACGGACAGTATTCCGCTTTCTTT. Translation: CASSPNGQYSAFF.

This chain joins TRBV18 and TRBJ1-2; D is ambiguous. The V gene lost 5 bases and the J gene lost 0 bases, with 13 bases spanning the gap. The CDR3 length is 15 residues. The V gene's germline CDR1 is KGHSH and CDR2 LQKENI. The CDR3 reads CASSSSGGANYGYTF. CDR3 sequence (DNA): TGTGCCAGCTCATCGTCGGGTGGGGCTAACTATGGCTACACCTTC.

The J gene is TRBJ2-7, the V gene TRBV20-1; weak D call: TRBD1 (6 bases). The CDR3 has 13 amino acids. CDR1 and CDR2 (germline): DFQATT, SNEGSKA (reference sequence). Trimming cost V 5 bases and J 5 bases, with 16 bases left between them. The CDR3 DNA is TGCAGTGCTCCTGGACAGTTTAGGAACGAGCAGTACTTC. Translation gives CSAPGQFRNEQYF.

This clonotype has only a few counts. The gene calls are TRBV20-1 and TRBJ2-1; 12 bases map to TRBD2. This CDR3 contains 16 residues. CDR1 and CDR2 (germline): DFQATT, SNEGSKA (reference sequence). The V segment lost 0 bases and the J segment 6 bases; nucleotides outside the gene matches: 6. The chain's CDR3 is CSARDLQTSGGNEQFF. The DNA for the CDR3 is TGCAGTGCTAGAGATCTCCAGACTAGCGGGGGCAATGAGCAGTTCTTC.

This clonotype was seen a handful of times. The V gene is TRBV3-1, the J gene TRBJ2-3; 8 bases match TRBD2. This CDR3 spans 14 amino acids. CDR1 and CDR2 (germline): LGHDT, YNNKEL (reference sequence). Trimming cost V 5 bases and J 4 bases; bases outside gene matches: 5. CDR3 residues: CASSSLAGSDTQYF. The CDR3 nucleotides read TGTGCCAGCAGCTCCTTAGCGGGATCAGATACGCAGTATTTT.

The chain couples TRBV28 to TRBJ1-1, with TRBD1 identical over 7 bases. This CDR3 has 14 residues. Germline CDR1 is MDHEN and CDR2 is SYDVKM. V gave up 6 bases and J gave up 4 bases; unmatched junction bases: 8. The CDR3: CASRTGHRGTEAFF. The CDR3 DNA sequence: TGTGCCAGCAGGACGGGACACAGGGGCACTGAAGCTTTCTTT. Full variable domain (outside the CDR3, taken from reference TRBV28 and TRBJ1-1): DVKVTQSSRYLVKRTGEKVFLECVQDMDHENMFWYRQDPGLGLRLIYFSYDVKMKEKGDIPEGYSVSREKKERFSLILESASTNQTSMYLCASRTGHRGTEAFFGQGTRLTVV.

The chain carries TRBV29-1 and TRBJ1-5; no clear D gene. Germline lookup yields CDR1 SQVTM and CDR2 ANQGSEA. The CDR3 length is 12 residues. V was clipped by 4 bases and J by 5 bases, with 9 bases between them. This CDR3 reads CSVAQADQPQHF. DNA for the CDR3: TGCAGCGTTGCCCAGGCGGATCAGCCCCAGCATTTT.

The chain couples TRBV5-1 to TRBJ2-7; the D gene is possibly TRBD1 (5 bases). Trimming took 4 bases from V and 1 from J, leaving 15 bases between them. This CDR3 is 15 amino acids long. Germline CDR1 SGHRS, CDR2 YFSETQ. CDR3 sequence (DNA): TGCGCCAGCAGCCCCGAAGGAGACAGATCCTACGAGCAGTACTTC. This sequence encodes CASSPEGDRSYEQYF.

This clonotype has just a few counts. Mismatch with germline at one junction end may stem from a read error. The V and J genes are TRBV20-1 and TRBJ2-3; TRBD2 matches 13 bases. The CDR3 is 16 residues long. Germline V gives CDR1 DFQATT, CDR2 SNEGSKA (reference sequence). The CDR3 nucleotides are TGCAGTGCTCCCTCAAGGACTAGCGGGAGCAAAGATACGCAGTATTTT. It encodes CSAPSRTSGSKDTQYF.

This clonotype was counted ten times or more. The chain links TRBV28 to TRBJ2-7, with 7 nucleotides matching TRBD2. Looked up from germline, CDR1 is MDHEN and CDR2 is SYDVKM. The trim removed 4 bases at V and 2 bases at J, leaving 11 bases unmatched. This CDR3 is built from 16 residues. For the CDR3, the DNA is TGTGCCAGCAGTTCCTTCGGGGGGATTGGCCCCTACGAGCAGTACTTC. Its translation: CASSSFGGIGPYEQYF.

The J gene is TRBJ2-7, the V gene TRBV4-2, with D perhaps matching TRBD2 (5 bases). CDR1 and CDR2 from the germline V gene are LGHNA and YNFKEQ. CDR3 length equals 12 residues. Trimming stripped 1 base from V and 8 bases from J, with 9 bases between. The CDR3, as DNA: TGTGCCAGCAGCCAAGTTTCGGGAAAGCAGTACTTC. Protein sequence: CASSQVSGKQYF.

This clonotype came up a few times. V gene TRBV27 combines with J gene TRBJ1-5; D ambiguous. This CDR3 has 10 amino acids. Germline CDR1 is MNHEY and CDR2 is SMNVEV (reference sequence). V dropped 8 bases and J dropped 7 bases, with 6 bases sitting between them. For the CDR3, the DNA is TGTGCCAGCGGGTGGCAGCCCCAGCATTTT. This encodes CASGWQPQHF.

This clonotype has only a few counts. The chain joins TRBV3-1 to TRBJ2-1; TRBD2 is a possible D gene (5 bases). Germline V gives CDR1 LGHDT, CDR2 YNNKEL (reference sequence). CDR3 length: 15 amino acids. V was cut by 4 bases and J by 10 bases, with 20 bases left in between. CDR3 DNA sequence: TGTGCCAGCAGCCCTAACCCGTCGGGGAGCCGCGAGCAGTTCTTC. Translated: CASSPNPSGSREQFF.

The chain has TRBV7-9 and TRBJ2-2; a weak D match, TRBD2 (5 bases). Trimming left V 7 bases short and J 5 bases short, with 8 bases between. Germline loops: CDR1 SEHNR, CDR2 FQNEAQ (reference sequence). This CDR3 has 12 residues. This CDR3 is CASIPGTGELFF. The DNA of the CDR3 is TGTGCCAGCATCCCGGGGACCGGGGAGCTGTTTTTT.

In this sample, this clonotype turned up many times. The CDR3 sequence is CATSDPSGRRDNEQFF. Written as DNA, the CDR3 is TGTGCCACCAGTGATCCTAGCGGGAGAAGGGACAATGAGCAGTTCTTC. J is TRBJ2-1 and V is TRBV24-1, with TRBD2 matching 10 bases. Germline V lookup: CDR1 KGHDR, CDR2 SFDVKD. The CDR3 is made up of 16 amino acids. V trimming: 3 bases; J trimming: 5 bases; junction bases outside the gene matches: 6.

In this sample, this clonotype turned up a few times. The chain employs TRBV10-3 and TRBJ2-7; TRBD2 is a possible D gene (6 bases). The CDR3 sequence is 15 residues long. The V gene's germline CDR1 is ENHRY and CDR2 SYGVKD. Trimming removed 3 bases at V and 0 bases at J, with 12 bases between. The CDR3 region has the DNA TGTGCCATCAGTGATTCCGGGGGAAGCTCCTACGAGCAGTACTTC. Protein: CAISDSGGSSYEQYF.

The chain uses TRBV4-1 and TRBJ1-1, with 8 bases aligning to TRBD1. The germline gives CDR1 MGHRA, CDR2 YSYEKL. The V and J ends lost 2 bases and 5 bases, in that order; junction bases with no gene match: 13. The CDR3 covers 17 residues. For the CDR3, the DNA is TGCGCCAGCAGCCAAACCCTTGTCAGGGGGCCGTTGACTGAAGCTTTCTTT. Protein: CASSQTLVRGPLTEAFF.